What follows are 3 T cell receptor beta chains derived from one specimen sequenced in a study of tumor-infiltrating lymphocytes in primary liver carcinoma. Using a constant-region primer together with ProtoScript II reverse transcriptase, TCR beta cDNA was made from approximately 0.55 ug of total RNA. Slightly modified ARM-PCR with three nested multiplex PCR rounds yielded TCR beta libraries. The first two PCR rounds, approximately 10 cycles each, used TRBV1-TRBV30 forward primers and a C-beta reverse primer. TCRdb reprocessed the multiplex PCR reads with MiXCR, giving one entry per CDR3 protein. The data show 190,000 or so distinct CDR3 sequences, approximately 65% seen once. Unsorted whole blood served as the source of blood RNA, and germline DNA was extracted as well. Sequenced sample: peripheral blood. The receptor source for this set is a woman aged 60-75 years with primary liver carcinoma and hepatitis B virus infection.

Concerning this clonotype itself: A much larger clone lies a single base off, so this may be a read error. The V and J genes are TRBV29-1 and TRBJ1-3; TRBD1 matches at 8 bases. Trimming at V came to 4 bases and at J to 0 bases, leaving 8 bases not matched to a gene. CDR3 length: 16 residues. Per germline, CDR1 SQVTM and CDR2 ANQGSEA. The CDR3 sequence: CSVGGMGTGSGNTIYF. In DNA form, the CDR3 reads TGCAGCGTTGGCGGTATGGGGACAGGCTCTGGAAACACCATATATTTT.

Regarding this clonotype: A much larger clone is a single base away; this may be a read error. The V and J genes are TRBV4-1 and TRBJ2-5, with D maybe TRBD1 (5 bases). Germline CDR1 reads MGHRA; CDR2 reads YSYEKL. This CDR3 comprises 15 residues. In DNA form, the CDR3 reads TGCGCCAGCAACCAAGAAGGAAGGGGTGAAGAGACCCAGTACTTC. Its protein product is CASNQEGRGEETQYF.

As DNA, the CDR3 is TGTGCCTCTAATATGGGGGCTGGTGGCTACACCTTC. Translated: CASNMGAGGYTF. The chain carries TRBV30 and TRBJ1-2; a possible D gene is TRBD1 (6 bases). Trimming removed 7 bases at V and 7 bases at J, with 16 bases between. This CDR3 has 12 amino acids. In germline, CDR1 is GTSNPN, CDR2 SVGIG (reference sequence).